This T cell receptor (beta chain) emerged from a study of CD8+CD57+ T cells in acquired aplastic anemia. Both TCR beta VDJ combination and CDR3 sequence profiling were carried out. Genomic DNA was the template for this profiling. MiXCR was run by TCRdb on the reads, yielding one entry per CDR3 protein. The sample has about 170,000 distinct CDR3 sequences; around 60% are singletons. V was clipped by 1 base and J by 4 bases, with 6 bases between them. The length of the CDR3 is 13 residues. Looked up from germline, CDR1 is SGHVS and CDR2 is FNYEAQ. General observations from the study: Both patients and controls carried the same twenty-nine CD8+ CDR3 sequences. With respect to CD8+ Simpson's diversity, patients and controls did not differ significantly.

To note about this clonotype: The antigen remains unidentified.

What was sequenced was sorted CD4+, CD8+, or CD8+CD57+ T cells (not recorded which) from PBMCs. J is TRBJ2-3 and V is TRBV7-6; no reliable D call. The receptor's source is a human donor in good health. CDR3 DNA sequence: TGTGCCAGCAGCTTAGAGTCTCCAGATACGCAGTATTTT. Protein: CASSLESPDTQYF.